One sample yielded the 8 T cell receptor beta chains listed below, sequenced in a study of cytotoxic CD8 clonotypes in ibrutinib-treated CLL. Sequenced by immunoSEQ multiplex PCR; TCRdb stores in-frame clones only, minus some. Of tens of thousands of clones in the sample, about four fifths were seen once. The source was PBMCs, collected after 12 months of ibrutinib treatment. The receptor source for this set is a human donor with chronic lymphocytic leukemia.

This clone has only one observation. V and J are TRBV7-9 and TRBJ2-7; D remains ambiguous. Trimming left V 1 base short and J 6 bases short, with 13 bases between. Germline assignment: CDR1 SEHNR and CDR2 FQNEAQ (reference sequence). This CDR3 region has 14 residues. CDR3 sequence reads: CASSLDLGSGEQYF. The CDR3 region has the DNA TGTGCCAGCAGCTTAGACCTGGGCTCGGGCGAGCAGTACTTC. Supplemented by reference TRBV7-9 and TRBJ2-7, the full variable domain reads DTGVSQNPRHKITKRGQNVTFRCDPISEHNRLYWYRQTLGQGPEFLTYFQNEAQLEKSRLLSDRFSAERPKGSFSTLEIQRTEQGDSAMYLCASSLDLGSGEQYFGPGTRLTVT.

The chain carries TRBV5-1 and TRBJ2-2, with TRBD1 identical over 8 bases. Germline V gives CDR1 SGHRS, CDR2 YFSETQ. V lost 4 bases, J lost 6 bases, and 11 bases stayed unmatched. The CDR3 length is 16 residues. The CDR3 region is CASSPPGQGGAGELFF. Here the CDR3 DNA reads TGCGCCAGCAGCCCGCCCGGACAGGGAGGCGCCGGGGAGCTGTTTTTT.

The J gene is TRBJ1-2, the V gene TRBV10-3; a possible D gene is TRBD1 (5 bases). The CDR3 is 13 residues long. Trimming removed 7 bases from V and 6 bases from J, with 15 bases in between. Germline V gene data show CDR1 as ENHRY and CDR2 as SYGVKD. In DNA, the CDR3 is TGTGCCATCACCCCCAGAGGGACCGATGGCTACACCTTC. Its translation: CAITPRGTDGYTF.

The gene calls are TRBV18 and TRBJ2-1, with a possible D match to TRBD2 (6 bases). This CDR3 is 13 amino acids long. V was cut by 6 bases and J by 5 bases, with 11 bases left in between. Germline V lookup: CDR1 KGHSH, CDR2 LQKENI. The CDR3 is CASSRTGDNEQFF. As DNA, the CDR3 is TGTGCCAGCTCCCGAACGGGGGACAATGAGCAGTTCTTC.

This clone is medium-sized. The gene calls are TRBV19 and TRBJ1-5, with a possible D match to TRBD1 (5 bases). Germline CDR1 reads LNHDA; CDR2 reads SQIVND (reference sequence). The ends were cut back, 7 bases at V and 9 bases at J, with 16 bases in the middle. This CDR3 contains 13 residues. The CDR3 coding sequence is TGTGCCAGTACGACCGGGCCGGGGGTGCCCCAGCATTTT. Translated: CASTTGPGVPQHF.

This clone was seen at least ten times. The rearrangement links TRBV5-4 to TRBJ1-2; D is unclear. The CDR3 has 16 amino acids. Deletions cut 4 bases from V and 4 bases from J, with 20 bases between. From germline, CDR1 is SGHNT and CDR2 YYREEE (reference sequence). Written as DNA, the CDR3 is TGTGCCAGCAGCGATGATGACCGATACCTAGGCTATGGCTACACCTTC. The encoded protein is CASSDDDRYLGYGYTF.

The chain carries TRBV7-3 and TRBJ2-1; 7 bases match TRBD2. V gave up 1 base and J gave up 10 bases; unmatched junction bases: 19. The CDR3 has 18 residues. Germline V gives CDR1 SGHTA, CDR2 FQGTGA. The chain's CDR3 is CASSLRPSLGGSTEEQFF. The CDR3, as DNA: TGTGCCAGCAGCTTAAGGCCTAGTCTGGGCGGGAGTACGGAGGAGCAGTTCTTC.

The V call is TRBV10-3, the J call TRBJ1-1; D is ambiguous. CDR3 length: 13 amino acids. Germline V gives CDR1 ENHRY, CDR2 SYGVKD. V lost 6 bases, J lost 4 bases, and 12 bases lay in between. DNA of the CDR3: TGTGCCATCAGACCTTCTCTGGGCACTGAAGCTTTCTTT. Its protein product is CAIRPSLGTEAFF.